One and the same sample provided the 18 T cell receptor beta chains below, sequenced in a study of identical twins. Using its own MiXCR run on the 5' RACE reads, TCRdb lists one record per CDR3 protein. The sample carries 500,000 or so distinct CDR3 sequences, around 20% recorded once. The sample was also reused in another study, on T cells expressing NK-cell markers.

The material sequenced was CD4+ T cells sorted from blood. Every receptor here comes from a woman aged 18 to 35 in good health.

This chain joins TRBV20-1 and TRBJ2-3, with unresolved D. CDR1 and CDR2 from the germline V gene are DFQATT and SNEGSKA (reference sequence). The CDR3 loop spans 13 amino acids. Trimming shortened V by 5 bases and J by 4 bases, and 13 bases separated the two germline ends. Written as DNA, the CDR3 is TGCAGTGCTCCAGGCCGGAGCGCAGATACGCAGTATTTT. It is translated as CSAPGRSADTQYF.

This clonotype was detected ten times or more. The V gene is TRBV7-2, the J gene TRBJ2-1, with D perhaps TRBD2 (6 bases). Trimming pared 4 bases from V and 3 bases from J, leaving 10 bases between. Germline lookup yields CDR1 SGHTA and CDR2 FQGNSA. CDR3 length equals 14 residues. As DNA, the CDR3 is TGTGCCAGCAGCTCCTCTAGCGACTACAATGAGCAGTTCTTC. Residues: CASSSSSDYNEQFF. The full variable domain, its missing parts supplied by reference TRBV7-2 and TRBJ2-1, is GAGVSQSPSNKVTEKGKDVELRCDPISGHTALYWYRQSLGQGLEFLIYFQGNSAPDKSGLPSDRFSAERTGGSVSTLTIQRTQQEDSAVYLCASSSSSDYNEQFFGPGTRLTVL.

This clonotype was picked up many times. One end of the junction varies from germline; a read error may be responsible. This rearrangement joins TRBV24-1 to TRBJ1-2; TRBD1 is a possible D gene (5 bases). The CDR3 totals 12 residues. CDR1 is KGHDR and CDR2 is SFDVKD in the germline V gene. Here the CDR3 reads CATSDPPGTQVF. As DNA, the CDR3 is TGTGCCACCAGTGACCCGCCCGGGACCCAGGTCTTC.

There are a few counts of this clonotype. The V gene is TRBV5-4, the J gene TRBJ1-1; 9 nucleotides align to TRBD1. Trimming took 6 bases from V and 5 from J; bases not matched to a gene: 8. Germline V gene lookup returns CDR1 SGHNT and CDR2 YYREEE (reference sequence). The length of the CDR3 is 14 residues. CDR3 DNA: TGTGCCAGCACTCCCCGGGACAGGGAGACTGAAGCTTTCTTT. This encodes CASTPRDRETEAFF.

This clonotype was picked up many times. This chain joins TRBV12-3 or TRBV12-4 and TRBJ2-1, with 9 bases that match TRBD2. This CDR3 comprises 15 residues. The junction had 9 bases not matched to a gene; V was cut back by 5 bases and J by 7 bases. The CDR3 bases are TGTGCCAGCAGTCCAATAGCGGGAGTGGGGAATGAGCAGTTCTTC. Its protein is CASSPIAGVGNEQFF.

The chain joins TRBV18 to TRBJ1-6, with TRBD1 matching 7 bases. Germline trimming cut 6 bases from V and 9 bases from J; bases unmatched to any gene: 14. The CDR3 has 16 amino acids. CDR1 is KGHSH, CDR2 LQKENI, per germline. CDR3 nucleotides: TGTGCCAGCTCCCTCAACGACAGGGCTTTCGGTTCACCCCTCCACTTT. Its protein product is CASSLNDRAFGSPLHF. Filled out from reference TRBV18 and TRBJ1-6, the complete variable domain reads NAGVMQNPRHLVRRRGQEARLRCSPMKGHSHVYWYRQLPEEGLKFMVYLQKENIIDESGMPKERFSAEFPKEGPSILRIQQVVRGDSAAYFCASSLNDRAFGSPLHFGNGTRLTVT.

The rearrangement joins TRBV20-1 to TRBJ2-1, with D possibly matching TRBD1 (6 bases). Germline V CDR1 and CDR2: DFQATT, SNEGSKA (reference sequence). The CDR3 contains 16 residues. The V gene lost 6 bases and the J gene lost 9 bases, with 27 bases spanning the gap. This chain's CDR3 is CSARGKEYRDYGEQFF. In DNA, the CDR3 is TGCAGTGCCAGGGGAAAGGAATACCGGGATTATGGTGAGCAGTTCTTC.

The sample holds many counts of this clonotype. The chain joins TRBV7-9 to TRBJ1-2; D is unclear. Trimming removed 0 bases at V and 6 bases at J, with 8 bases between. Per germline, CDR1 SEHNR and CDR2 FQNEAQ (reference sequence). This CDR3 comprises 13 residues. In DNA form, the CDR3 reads TGTGCCAGCAGCTTAGCGGTTTCGCATGGCTACACCTTC. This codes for CASSLAVSHGYTF.

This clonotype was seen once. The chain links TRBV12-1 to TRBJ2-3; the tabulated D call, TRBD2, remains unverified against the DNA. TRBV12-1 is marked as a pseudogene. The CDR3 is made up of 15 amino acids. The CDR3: CASSPRGGPLDTQYF. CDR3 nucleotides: TGTGCCAGCAGCCCTCGGGGGGGCCCATTAGATACGCAGTATTTT.

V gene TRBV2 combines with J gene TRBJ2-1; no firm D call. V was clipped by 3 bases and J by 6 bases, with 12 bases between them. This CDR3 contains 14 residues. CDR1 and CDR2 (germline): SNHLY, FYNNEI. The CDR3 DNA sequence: TGTGCCAGCAGTGAGGGCCTAACCACCAATGAGCAGTTCTTC. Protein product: CASSEGLTTNEQFF.

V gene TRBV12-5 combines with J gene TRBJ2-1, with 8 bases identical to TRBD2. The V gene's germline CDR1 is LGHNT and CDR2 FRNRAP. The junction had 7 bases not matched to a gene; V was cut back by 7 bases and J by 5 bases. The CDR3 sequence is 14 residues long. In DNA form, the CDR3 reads TGTGCTAGTGCCTTCGGACTAGCTGACAATGAGCAGTTCTTC. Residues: CASAFGLADNEQFF.

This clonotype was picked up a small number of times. CDR3 in DNA: TGCGCCAGCAGCGAGGGACAGCCACAAGAGACCCAGTACTTC. Its protein is CASSEGQPQETQYF. The chain has TRBV5-1 and TRBJ2-5; TRBD1 agrees at 7 bases. The V gene's germline CDR1 is SGHRS and CDR2 YFSETQ. V lost 4 bases, J lost 2 bases, and 5 bases stayed unmatched. This CDR3 spans 14 amino acids.

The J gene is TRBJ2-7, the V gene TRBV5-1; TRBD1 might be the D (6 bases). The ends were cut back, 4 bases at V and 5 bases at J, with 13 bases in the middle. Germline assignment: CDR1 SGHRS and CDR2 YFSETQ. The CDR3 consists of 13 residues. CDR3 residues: CASSRVSGDEQYF. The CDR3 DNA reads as TGCGCCAGCAGCCGGGTCTCAGGGGACGAGCAGTACTTC.

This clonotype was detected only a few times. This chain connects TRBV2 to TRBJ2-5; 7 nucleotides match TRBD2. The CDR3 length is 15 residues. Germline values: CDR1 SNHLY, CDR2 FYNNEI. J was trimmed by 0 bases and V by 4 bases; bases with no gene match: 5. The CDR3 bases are TGTGCCAGCAGTGCCTATGGGGGGGACCAAGAGACCCAGTACTTC. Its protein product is CASSAYGGDQETQYF.

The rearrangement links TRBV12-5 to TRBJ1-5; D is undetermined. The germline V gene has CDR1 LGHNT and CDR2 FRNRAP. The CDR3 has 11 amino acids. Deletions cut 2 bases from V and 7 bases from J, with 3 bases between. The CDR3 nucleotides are TGTGCTAGTGGTTTGAAGCAGCCCCAGCATTTT. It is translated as CASGLKQPQHF.

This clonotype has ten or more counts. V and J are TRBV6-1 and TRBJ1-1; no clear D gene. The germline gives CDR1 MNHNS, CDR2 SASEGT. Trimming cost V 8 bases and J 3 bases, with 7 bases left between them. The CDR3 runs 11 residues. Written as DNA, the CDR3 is TGTGCCAGCGTCGGATACACTGAAGCTTTCTTT. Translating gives CASVGYTEAFF.

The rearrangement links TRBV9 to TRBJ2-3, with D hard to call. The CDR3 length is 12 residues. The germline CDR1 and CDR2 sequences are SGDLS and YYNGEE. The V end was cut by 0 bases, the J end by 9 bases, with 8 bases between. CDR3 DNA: TGTGCCAGCAGCGTAGGCGCGAACACGCAGTATTTT. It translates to CASSVGANTQYF.

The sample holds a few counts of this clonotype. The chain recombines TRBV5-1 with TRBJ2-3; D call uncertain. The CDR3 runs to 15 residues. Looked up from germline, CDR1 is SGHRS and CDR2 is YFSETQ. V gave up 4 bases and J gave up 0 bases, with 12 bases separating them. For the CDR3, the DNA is TGCGCCAGCAGCCGCGAGGACCCTAGCACAGATACGCAGTATTTT. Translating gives CASSREDPSTDTQYF.